This T cell receptor (beta chain) was sequenced during a study of blood T cell repertoires in COVID-19. Background on the study: The samples span acute and convalescent COVID-19 from the United States, Italy and Spain.

Patients at the Seattle site were enrolled during active infection and followed longitudinally. The length of the CDR3 is 15 residues. The germline V gene has CDR1 LNHDA and CDR2 SQIVND (reference sequence). Trimming removed 2 bases from V and 7 bases from J, with 15 bases in between. Per the original methods: Counts of nucleated cells, estimated from reference gene primer amplification, were obtained. Profiling relied on immunoSEQ multiplex PCR, and the TCRdb table lists in-frame clones only, not all of them. The V and J calls and clone size were taken over from that table, and D and trimming were inferred from the DNA. The sample records 350,000 or so clones, around 88% being singletons.

The TCR was taken from a woman under 40 with COVID-19, enrolled during active disease. This sequence joins TRBV19 and TRBJ2-1, with D maybe TRBD1 (6 bases). The material sequenced was peripheral blood. The DNA for the CDR3 is TGTGCCAGTAGTATAACAGGGATGCACGGGAATGAGCAGTTCTTC. This sequence encodes CASSITGMHGNEQFF.